The clone carrying this T cell receptor (beta chain) was counted only a few times. Sequenced by immunoSEQ multiplex PCR; TCRdb stores in-frame clones only, minus some. The data contain over 300,000 clones, approximately 89% of them singletons. This CDR3 is built from 13 residues. Germline trimming cut 9 bases from V and 5 bases from J; bases unmatched to any gene: 6. CDR1 and CDR2 from the germline V gene are LNHDA and SQIVND (reference sequence). The data stem from a study of blood T cell repertoires in COVID-19. Recovered status in Cohort 3 required two negative PCRs, clearance, or symptom resolution.

The sequence derives from a woman between 40 and 50 years old who had recovered from COVID-19. The chain is built from TRBV19 and TRBJ2-2; TRBD1 aligns across 7 bases. The sequenced material came from PBMCs or T cells enriched from blood (not recorded which). The CDR3 is CASRAGGTGELFF. CDR3 bases: TGTGCCAGCAGAGCAGGGGGAACCGGGGAGCTGTTTTTT.